A single sample is the source of the 26 T cell receptor beta chains below, sequenced in a study of immune characterization of retroperitoneal liposarcoma. One entry per CDR3 protein results from TCRdb running MiXCR on the PCR reads. The sample lists over 10,000 distinct CDR3 sequences; approximately 48% were seen once. The specimen sequenced was tumor tissue. Source of these receptors: a female donor with retroperitoneal liposarcoma.

The chain employs TRBV6-1 and TRBJ2-1; D perhaps matches TRBD1 (6 bases). The CDR3 is 15 residues long. The V gene lost 1 base and the J gene lost 6 bases, with 13 bases spanning the gap. CDR1 MNHNS and CDR2 SASEGT come from the germline V gene. CDR3 protein: CASSEGYRVGNEQFF. The CDR3 DNA follows: TGTGCCAGCAGTGAAGGGTACAGGGTGGGCAATGAGCAGTTCTTC.

In its sample, this clonotype ranks as medium-sized. The chain employs TRBV12-3 or TRBV12-4 and TRBJ2-5, with TRBD2 matching over 8 bases. This CDR3 is built from 14 residues. V was clipped by 3 bases and J by 11 bases; unmatched bases: 11. In DNA, the CDR3 is TGTGCCAGCAGTTTGTTGAGCGGGAGAAATGAGCAGTACTTC. Amino acids: CASSLLSGRNEQYF.

This clonotype was counted a few times. The chain joins TRBV7-9 to TRBJ1-1, with a tentative D call TRBD1 (5 bases). This CDR3 spans 14 amino acids. Trimming shortened V by 11 bases and J by 1 base, and 17 bases separated the two germline ends. In germline, CDR1 is SEHNR, CDR2 FQNEAQ (reference sequence). CDR3 bases: TGTGCCTATCGGCTCACAGGACAGAACACTGAAGCTTTCTTT. Its protein product is CAYRLTGQNTEAFF.

By share of the sample, this clonotype is medium-sized (0.01 to 0.1%). The chain carries TRBV6-1 and TRBJ2-5; TRBD1 matches at 10 bases. The end of the DNA is better explained by TRBJ2-7, so the J call may be wrong. Germline lookup yields CDR1 MNHNS and CDR2 SASEGT. The length of the CDR3 is 16 residues. The CDR3 region is CASSDDPGQGSNEQYF. The CDR3 bases are TGTGCCAGCAGTGACGACCCGGGACAGGGGTCCAACGAGCAGTACTTC.

Ten or more counts support this clonotype. This chain uses TRBV6-1 with TRBJ2-2, with D possibly matching TRBD1 (6 bases). The germline V and J ends were trimmed by 4 bases and 7 bases, with 13 bases remaining between them. The germline V gene encodes CDR1 MNHNS and CDR2 SASEGT. The CDR3 extends over 14 amino acids. As DNA, the CDR3 is TGTGCCAGCAGTGCCCTAGGGGACATCGGGGAGCTGTTTTTT. This encodes CASSALGDIGELFF.

The gene calls are TRBV6-8 and TRBJ1-2; D unclear. V was pared by 0 bases and J by 6 bases, with 8 bases between. Germline assignment: CDR1 MNHGY and CDR2 SAAAGT. The CDR3 consists of 13 residues. As DNA, the CDR3 is TGTGCCAGCAGTTACTCGTCTTGGGATGGCTACACCTTC. Amino acids: CASSYSSWDGYTF.

By sample fraction, this clonotype is medium-sized. This chain joins TRBV6-1 and TRBJ2-1, with no clear D. The J call is uncertain, as TRBJ2-7 better fits the DNA end. This CDR3 region has 13 residues. Looked up from germline, CDR1 is MNHNS and CDR2 is SASEGT. The CDR3 DNA sequence: TGTGCCAGCAGTGTTTCAGGTCTTAATGAGCAGTACTTC. Translating it yields CASSVSGLNEQYF.

The rearrangement links TRBV6-6 to TRBJ2-4, with TRBD2 identical over 11 bases. The J call is in doubt because the DNA end fits TRBJ2-5 better. The V gene's germline CDR1 is MNHNY and CDR2 SVGAGI (reference sequence). This CDR3 spans 14 amino acids. CDR3 in amino acids: CANKRLAGRKTQYF. The CDR3 DNA reads TGTGCCAACAAGAGACTAGCGGGACGGAAGACCCAGTACTTC.

This clonotype was seen a few times. The chain couples TRBV7-2 to TRBJ2-2, with D unclear. CDR1 and CDR2 from the germline V gene are SGHTA and FQGNSA. The CDR3 spans 12 residues. V dropped 5 bases and J dropped 6 bases, with 7 bases sitting between them. Here the CDR3 reads CASSLWAGELFF. The CDR3 DNA reads as TGTGCCAGCAGCCTTTGGGCCGGGGAGCTGTTTTTT.

A few counts support this clonotype. The V gene is TRBV12-3 or TRBV12-4, the J gene TRBJ2-1; D is uncertain. The length of the CDR3 is 11 residues. V dropped 2 bases and J dropped 10 bases, with 6 bases sitting between them. The CDR3 nucleotides read TGTGCCAGCAGTTTACCCGGGGAGCAGTTCTTC. Amino acid sequence: CASSLPGEQFF.

The J gene is TRBJ2-3, the V gene TRBV7-6; 9 bases match TRBD2. The CDR3 is 17 residues long. V dropped 0 bases and J dropped 6; count of bases not matched to a gene: 10. Germline V gene sequence: CDR1 SGHVS, CDR2 FNYEAQ. The CDR3 nucleotides are TGTGCCAGCAGCTTAGCGGTGGCGGGGGGGAGCGGGGATACGCAGTATTTT. Encoded protein: CASSLAVAGGSGDTQYF.

This clonotype was seen ten or more times. V is TRBV6-1 and J is TRBJ2-3, with 10 bases fitting TRBD1. CDR1 is MNHNS and CDR2 is SASEGT in the germline V gene. The CDR3 extends over 15 amino acids. V lost 5 bases and J lost 5; bases outside the gene matches: 7. CDR3 sequence (DNA): TGTGCCAGCAGTAAGGGACAGGGGATCTTAGATACGCAGTATTTT. Its translation: CASSKGQGILDTQYF.

The genes are TRBV7-2 and TRBJ2-5; 13 bases fit TRBD2. The assigned J gene may be wrong: the sequence end matches TRBJ2-1 better. The CDR3 is 15 residues long. CDR1 is SGHTA, CDR2 FQGNSA, per germline. The CDR3: CASSWTSGSGNEQFF. For the CDR3, the DNA is TGTGCCAGCAGTTGGACTAGCGGGAGTGGGAATGAGCAGTTCTTC.

This clonotype was counted many times. Given a much more abundant clone one base away, this may be a read error. The genes are TRBV6-1 and TRBJ2-1; D perhaps matches TRBD2 (5 bases). The V and J ends lost 6 bases and 13 bases respectively, with 31 bases between them. The CDR3 covers 17 residues. Germline V gene lookup returns CDR1 MNHNS and CDR2 SASEGT. In DNA, the CDR3 is TGTGCCAGCAGGGCCTACTCCGGACTCGAGGCCAAAAACATTCAGTTCTTC. Translated, it gives CASRAYSGLEAKNIQFF.

This clonotype is deemed medium-sized (0.01 to 0.1%). The chain has TRBV12-3 or TRBV12-4 and TRBJ2-1; 13 positions agree with TRBD2. Matching the DNA end better, TRBJ2-7 makes the J call doubtful. The CDR3 extends over 16 amino acids. CDR3 in amino acids: CASSPTTSGRLYEQYF. For the CDR3, the DNA is TGTGCCAGCAGTCCCACGACTAGCGGGAGGTTATACGAGCAGTACTTC.

With regard to this clonotype: The junction differs from germline at one of its ends, possibly a read error. The rearrangement uses TRBV7-8 and TRBJ1-5, with D unresolved. The V gene's germline CDR1 is SGHVS and CDR2 FQNEAQ. CDR3 length equals 13 residues. The CDR3 coding sequence is TGTGTCAGCAGCTTCGGCAGTAATCAGCCCCAGCATTTT. Its translation is CVSSFGSNQPQHF.

This clonotype has at least ten counts. The chain joins TRBV6-1 to TRBJ1-2; D gene ambiguous. Germline CDR1 and CDR2: MNHNS and SASEGT. V dropped 6 bases and J dropped 5 bases, with 10 bases sitting between them. The CDR3 has 12 residues. The CDR3 region is CASSAIVYGYTF. In DNA form, the CDR3 reads TGTGCCAGCAGCGCGATCGTGTATGGCTACACCTTC.

This clonotype was found a few times. The chain carries TRBV6-1 and TRBJ2-1, with 9 positions matching TRBD2. With the DNA end fitting TRBJ2-7 better, the J assignment may be wrong. Germline V gene data show CDR1 as MNHNS and CDR2 as SASEGT. This CDR3 comprises 15 residues. CDR3 sequence: CASSASGTGVHEQYF. Here the CDR3 DNA reads TGTGCCAGCAGCGCTAGCGGGACGGGGGTGCACGAGCAGTACTTC.

Worth noting for this clonotype: This may arise from a read error, as a much more abundant clone is one base away. This chain joins TRBV6-1 and TRBJ2-1; D remains ambiguous. V dropped 5 bases and J dropped 13 bases, with 12 bases sitting between them. The CDR3 is made up of 11 amino acids. CDR1 and CDR2 (germline): MNHNS, SASEGT. CDR3 region: CASSSQETQFF. DNA for the CDR3: TGTGCCAGCAGTTCCCAAGAGACCCAGTTCTTC.

This clonotype was found a few times. V gene TRBV6-6 combines with J gene TRBJ1-1, with no clear D. Germline values: CDR1 MNHNY, CDR2 SVGAGI (reference sequence). Deletions cut 5 bases from V and 5 bases from J, with 9 bases between. The CDR3 extends over 12 amino acids. CDR3 in DNA: TGTGCCAGCAGTGTCCAGAAGACTGAAGCTTTCTTT. The encoded protein is CASSVQKTEAFF.

The J gene is TRBJ2-4, the V gene TRBV7-8; 7 bases agree with TRBD2. J gave up 13 bases and V 5 bases, and 20 bases lay outside the gene matches. Germline loops: CDR1 SGHVS, CDR2 FQNEAQ. The CDR3 runs to 16 residues. CDR3 nucleotide sequence: TGTGCCAGCAGCCACCGCGCGAGCGGGATATACAATGAGCAGTACTTC. This sequence encodes CASSHRASGIYNEQYF.

To note about this clonotype: A read error may produce the germline difference seen at one junction end. The V gene is TRBV4-3, the J gene TRBJ2-4; D remains ambiguous. Germline V gene data show CDR1 as LGHNA and CDR2 as YSLEER. This CDR3 is built from 12 residues. For the CDR3, the DNA is TGCGCCAGTAGCCAAGACGAGCAAGAGCAGTACTTC. It is translated as CASSQDEQEQYF.

This clonotype is judged medium-sized. The chain employs TRBV12-3 or TRBV12-4 and TRBJ2-5; 13 bases are shared with TRBD2. Trimming cost V 5 bases and J 7 bases; bases outside gene matches: 10. The CDR3 has 16 amino acids. CDR3 region: CASSDPTSGRRGTQYF. The CDR3 nucleotides read TGTGCCAGCAGTGACCCGACTAGCGGGAGGCGGGGGACCCAGTACTTC.

At least ten counts were recorded for this clonotype. CDR3 region: CASRSSGELFF. Here the CDR3 DNA reads TGTGCCAGCAGGAGTAGCGGGGAGCTGTTTTTT. The V and J genes are TRBV12-3 or TRBV12-4 and TRBJ2-2; unclear D gene. V gave up 6 bases and J gave up 7 bases, with 6 bases separating them. The CDR3 totals 11 residues.

This chain joins TRBV6-5 and TRBJ2-7, with 7 bases that match TRBD2. The CDR3 contains 15 residues. Losses at the gene ends were 0 bases for V and 2 bases for J; bases not matched to a gene: 4. Germline CDR1 MNHEY, CDR2 SVGAGI. The CDR3 reads CASSYSPSGTYEQYF. The DNA of the CDR3 is TGTGCCAGCAGTTACTCTCCTAGCGGTACCTACGAGCAGTACTTC.

The table lists this clonotype with a few counts. The chain employs TRBV6-1 and TRBJ2-3, with TRBD2 as a possible D gene (6 bases). Germline-derived CDR1 and CDR2 are MNHNS and SASEGT. CDR3 length: 16 amino acids. The ends were cut back, 1 base at V and 1 base at J, with 12 bases in the middle. CDR3 protein: CASSEGRVRGTDTQYF. CDR3 sequence (DNA): TGTGCCAGCAGTGAAGGGAGGGTTAGGGGCACAGATACGCAGTATTTT.